The T cell receptor (beta chain) under discussion was sequenced for a study of blood T cell repertoires in COVID-19. In the original processing: Amplification with reference gene primers provided the estimates of nucleated cell counts. Produced via immunoSEQ multiplex PCR; TCRdb's table is partial and in-frame only. V, J and clone size were drawn from that table, and D and trimming were deduced from the DNA. Seen here are under 60,000 clones, roughly nine tenths observed once, and the top ten hold 3.9%. V shed 3 bases and J 3 bases; nucleotides not matched to a gene: 4. CDR3 size: 16 residues. Germline CDR1 and CDR2: LNHNV and YYDKDF (reference sequence).

The TCR was taken from a middle-aged man with acute or convalescent COVID-19. The chain carries TRBV15 and TRBJ2-3; 12 bases map to TRBD2. Sequencing used peripheral blood. The CDR3 protein is CATSSGLAGRTDTQYF. In DNA form, the CDR3 reads TGTGCCACCAGCAGCGGACTAGCGGGACGGACAGATACGCAGTATTTT.